This T cell receptor beta chain came from a study of blood T cell repertoires in COVID-19. Study overall: Donors in the United States, Italy and Spain gave samples during acute or convalescent COVID-19. The cDNA or gDNA used as material had been derived from T cells, B-cell-depleted T cells, or PBMCs.

Authors' methods: Scientists estimated how many nucleated cells there were by amplifying reference gene primers. Repertoires were generated with immunoSEQ multiplex PCR, while TCRdb's copy carries only in-frame clones and drops some. V and J calls and clone size are those listed in that table; D and trimming were worked out from the DNA. In the table there are some 300,000 clones, 75% to 90% of which are singletons. This CDR3 comprises 20 residues. Germline CDR1 reads SGHDN; CDR2 reads FVKESK. V gave up 1 base and J gave up 3 bases; unmatched junction bases: 13. This chain uses TRBV14 with TRBJ2-3, with 13 bases that match TRBD2. The sequencing sample was made of peripheral blood. The TCR was taken from a man in his late teens or twenties with active or convalescent COVID-19. The DNA for the CDR3 is TGTGCCAGCAGCCAAGGAGTTTGGCAACTAGCGGGAGGGTTTACAGATACGCAGTATTTT. It is translated as CASSQGVWQLAGGFTDTQYF.